A single sample gave rise to the 24 T cell receptor beta chains below, sequenced in a study of blood T cells in healthy people across ages. The use of a sample-barcoded 5' primer and a J-beta primer mix characterized a second PCR of roughly 6 to 11 cycles. TCRdb re-derived calls from the 5' RACE reads in MiXCR, one entry per CDR3 protein. The data contain 1,500,000 or so distinct CDR3 sequences, almost 60% of them singletons. The sample was blood. The receptors shown here come from a young man in good health.

The chain links TRBV7-9 to TRBJ1-1, with unresolved D. The length of the CDR3 is 15 residues. The V gene's germline CDR1 is SEHNR and CDR2 FQNEAQ (reference sequence). Between the trimmed V and J ends, which lost 1 base and 2 bases, there was a span of 11 bases. CDR3 amino acids: CASSLVLSSNTEAFF. The CDR3 nucleotides are TGTGCCAGCAGCTTAGTACTAAGCTCCAACACTGAAGCTTTCTTT.

The chain couples TRBV3-1 to TRBJ2-1; 10 nucleotides match TRBD1. The germline V gene has CDR1 LGHDT and CDR2 YNNKEL (reference sequence). The CDR3 has 21 amino acids. J gave up 2 bases and V 4 bases, and 20 bases lay outside the gene matches. DNA of the CDR3: TGTGCCAGCAGCCGGGGACAGGGGATCCTCGAGAATCCCATAGCCTACAATGAGCAGTTCTTC. Encoded protein: CASSRGQGILENPIAYNEQFF.

This chain uses TRBV24-1 with TRBJ1-6; 8 nucleotides match TRBD1. Trimming removed 4 bases from V and 11 bases from J; junction bases left unmatched: 9. The CDR3 length is 15 residues. CDR1 is KGHDR, CDR2 SFDVKD, per germline. CDR3 DNA: TGTGCCACCAGTGACCGGACAGGGCCCTTGGCACCCCTCCACTTT. Its protein is CATSDRTGPLAPLHF.

The rearrangement links TRBV7-8 to TRBJ1-1, with D unresolved. The CDR3 spans 12 residues. Germline V gives CDR1 SGHVS, CDR2 FQNEAQ. With 3 bases removed from V and 9 bases from J, the gap between germline ends came to 11 bases. DNA for the CDR3: TGTGCCAGCAGCTTTCGTACTGGGAAAGCTTTCTTT. Protein product: CASSFRTGKAFF.

This clonotype showed up just once. The chain employs TRBV4-3 and TRBJ1-4; 7 bases are a match to TRBD1. Unmatched junction bases numbered 7, after V lost 5 bases and J lost 4 bases. This CDR3 is built from 15 residues. In germline, CDR1 is LGHNA, CDR2 YSLEER. The CDR3 region is CASSKNRGYNEKLFF. In DNA form, the CDR3 reads TGCGCCAGCAGCAAGAACAGGGGATATAATGAAAAACTGTTTTTT.

This clonotype was observed a handful of times. The chain has TRBV20-1 and TRBJ2-7; 12 nucleotides line up with TRBD2. Trimming cost V 0 bases and J 3 bases; bases outside gene matches: 12. The CDR3 runs to 18 residues. The germline V gene has CDR1 DFQATT and CDR2 SNEGSKA (reference sequence). CDR3 sequence (DNA): TGCAGTGCTAGAGAGCCCGCACTAGCGGGGGGCTCGGTCTACGAGCAGTACTTC. Residues: CSAREPALAGGSVYEQYF.

The chain employs TRBV27 and TRBJ1-1; D gene uncertain. V shed 4 bases and J shed 1 base, with 13 bases lying between them. In germline, CDR1 is MNHEY, CDR2 SMNVEV (reference sequence). CDR3 length equals 15 residues. The chain's CDR3 is CASSSTLGPNTEAFF. CDR3 DNA: TGTGCCAGCAGTTCCACTCTCGGCCCGAACACTGAAGCTTTCTTT.

This sequence joins TRBV29-1 and TRBJ2-1; 14 bases are shared with TRBD2. Germline-derived CDR1 and CDR2 are SQVTM and ANQGSEA. V trimming: 6 bases; J trimming: 3 bases; junction bases outside the gene matches: 1. CDR3 size: 14 residues. CDR3 residues: CSVGTSGGYNEQFF. The CDR3 nucleotides read TGCAGCGTGGGGACTAGCGGGGGCTACAATGAGCAGTTCTTC.

The chain couples TRBV6-5 to TRBJ2-1, with 11 bases lining up with TRBD1. Germline V gene data show CDR1 as MNHEY and CDR2 as SVGAGI. V shed 2 bases, J shed 6 bases, and the junction held 3 bases outside the gene matches. The CDR3 totals 15 residues. CDR3: CASSYVGTGGNEQFF. The CDR3 nucleotides read TGTGCCAGCAGTTACGTCGGGACAGGGGGCAATGAGCAGTTCTTC.

The CDR3 sequence: CSARGVREFNEQYF. In DNA, the CDR3 is TGCAGTGCTAGAGGGGTAAGGGAGTTCAACGAGCAGTACTTC. This sequence joins TRBV20-1 and TRBJ2-7, with D tentatively TRBD2 (5 bases). Trimming cost V 1 base and J 5 bases, with 15 bases left between them. Germline V CDR1 and CDR2: DFQATT, SNEGSKA (reference sequence). The CDR3 runs to 14 residues.

The rearrangement joins TRBV29-1 to TRBJ1-1; D is unresolved. The germline V gene has CDR1 SQVTM and CDR2 ANQGSEA. V lost 4 bases and J 4 bases, leaving 16 bases between the germline ends. CDR3 length equals 14 residues. The CDR3 protein is CSVGDGGLGTEAFF. CDR3 nucleotide sequence: TGCAGCGTTGGAGATGGAGGGCTGGGCACTGAAGCTTTCTTT.

This chain uses TRBV6-5 with TRBJ1-2; 11 bases agree with TRBD1. Germline CDR1 and CDR2: MNHEY and SVGAGI. This CDR3 contains 15 residues. J was trimmed by 9 bases and V by 5 bases; bases with no gene match: 11. This CDR3 reads CASSLGQGASYRYTF. The CDR3 nucleotides read TGTGCCAGCAGTCTCGGACAGGGGGCGTCGTATCGCTACACCTTC.

The J gene is TRBJ2-5, the V gene TRBV21-1; TRBD2, as called in the table, went unchecked against the DNA. TRBV21-1 is reported as a pseudogene. The CDR3 runs to 16 residues. The CDR3 loop reads CASSKAKREVQETQYF. CDR3 in DNA: TGTGCCAGCAGCAAAGCGAAGCGGGAGGTTCAAGAGACCCAGTACTTC.

The chain uses TRBV5-1 and TRBJ1-2; D possibly corresponds to TRBD1 (5 bases). The CDR3 loop spans 18 amino acids. V was cut by 2 bases and J by 1 base, with 21 bases left in between. The germline V gene has CDR1 SGHRS and CDR2 YFSETQ. The CDR3 spells CASSFSFPNGQNNYGYTF. The CDR3 nucleotides read TGCGCCAGCAGCTTCTCTTTTCCGAACGGACAAAATAACTATGGCTACACCTTC. Combining the CDR3 with reference TRBV5-1 and TRBJ1-2 gives the whole variable domain KAGVTQTPRYLIKTRGQQVTLSCSPISGHRSVSWYQQTPGQGLQFLFEYFSETQRNKGNFPGRFSGRQFSNSRSEMNVSTLELGDSALYLCASSFSFPNGQNNYGYTFGSGTRLTVV.

This clonotype was picked up a small number of times. The chain joins TRBV6-2 or TRBV6-3 to TRBJ2-1, with a weak D call TRBD1 (6 bases). This CDR3 region has 15 residues. V shed 6 bases and J shed 3 bases, with 15 bases lying between them. Germline CDR1 MNHEY, CDR2 SVGEGT. CDR3 sequence reads: CASRPQQGDYNEQFF. The CDR3 DNA reads TGTGCCAGCAGACCACAACAGGGAGACTACAATGAGCAGTTCTTC.

This clonotype was found a few times. The gene calls are TRBV6-4 and TRBJ1-5; 7 nucleotides agree with TRBD1. Germline V lookup: CDR1 MRHNA, CDR2 SNTAGT. The V segment lost 2 bases and the J segment 9 bases; nucleotides outside the gene matches: 13. The CDR3 runs 16 residues. The CDR3 DNA reads as TGTGCCAGCAGTGACCCCCGGGACAGTGACTACTCGCCCCAGCATTTT. Translated: CASSDPRDSDYSPQHF.

The V gene is TRBV28, the J gene TRBJ2-2; D is undetermined. CDR1 and CDR2 from the germline V gene are MDHEN and SYDVKM. The CDR3 is 14 amino acids. Trimming left V 2 bases short and J 7 bases short, with 11 bases between. The CDR3: CASSLPRENGELFF. In DNA form, the CDR3 reads TGTGCCAGCAGTTTACCCCGCGAAAACGGGGAGCTGTTTTTT.

The CDR3 DNA sequence: TGCGCCAGCAGCCCGGGTCTATACTCCTACGAGCAGTACTTC. Translated: CASSPGLYSYEQYF. This chain connects TRBV5-1 to TRBJ2-7; D is ambiguous. CDR1 is SGHRS, CDR2 YFSETQ, per germline. V gave up 4 bases and J gave up 0 bases, with 11 bases separating them. There are 14 residues in the CDR3.

The chain is built from TRBV5-1 and TRBJ2-7; the D is unclear. Germline lookup yields CDR1 SGHRS and CDR2 YFSETQ. The CDR3 loop spans 14 amino acids. With 4 bases removed from V and 5 bases from J, the gap between germline ends came to 16 bases. CDR3: CASSPAVGMDEQYF. The CDR3 DNA is TGCGCCAGCAGCCCCGCGGTAGGGATGGACGAGCAGTACTTC.

V usage is TRBV4-1 and J usage is TRBJ2-3; TRBD2 agrees at 12 bases. V was pared by 0 bases and J by 4 bases, with 5 bases of the junction left unmatched. Germline lookup yields CDR1 MGHRA and CDR2 YSYEKL. This CDR3 contains 17 residues. CDR3 in DNA: TGCGCCAGCAGCCAAGACGTACTAGCGGGAGGAGCAGATACGCAGTATTTT. It specifies CASSQDVLAGGADTQYF.

The chain employs TRBV6-5 and TRBJ2-1, with 7 bases that match TRBD2. Trimming cost V 0 bases and J 2 bases; bases outside gene matches: 4. The CDR3 spans 16 residues. From germline, CDR1 is MNHEY and CDR2 SVGAGI. The CDR3 region is CASSYSSSGAYNEQFF. The CDR3 DNA sequence: TGTGCCAGCAGTTACTCGTCTAGCGGCGCCTACAATGAGCAGTTCTTC.

As concerns this clonotype: With a much larger clone just one base away, this may be a read error. This chain connects TRBV6-5 to TRBJ2-1, with D possibly matching TRBD2 (6 bases). Trimming took off 6 bases at V and 4 bases at J, with 13 bases between the two ends. Per the germline V gene, CDR1 is MNHEY and CDR2 is SVGAGI. The CDR3 is made up of 14 amino acids. CDR3 region: CASSRDGGYNEQFF. The CDR3, as DNA: TGTGCCAGCAGCCGGGACGGGGGTTACAATGAGCAGTTCTTC.

J is TRBJ2-7 and V is TRBV20-1, with 7 bases aligning to TRBD1. V lost 5 bases and J lost 3; bases outside the gene matches: 10. CDR1 and CDR2 from the germline V gene are DFQATT and SNEGSKA (reference sequence). The CDR3 totals 14 residues. The CDR3 loop is CSAGNRGELYEQYF. The CDR3 nucleotides read TGCAGTGCTGGTAACAGGGGCGAACTCTACGAGCAGTACTTC.

The sample holds a few counts of this clonotype. As DNA, the CDR3 is TGTGCCACCAGCACCCCTTTTGTGACAGCGGACTATGGCTACACCTTC. As protein: CATSTPFVTADYGYTF. The V and J genes are TRBV15 and TRBJ1-2; possibly TRBD1 for D (5 bases). Germline-derived CDR1 and CDR2 are LNHNV and YYDKDF (reference sequence). V lost 4 bases to trimming and J lost 3 bases, with 18 bases between them. The CDR3 is made up of 16 amino acids.